This TCR beta chain was sequenced in a study of cytomegalovirus exposure and HLA in healthy donors. Study-level information: Among some 400 genotyped donors, roughly 81% fell in the Caucasian-associated ancestry cluster. Study conclusions and caveats: Accurate predictions that matched the HLA-A and HLA-B alleles of most subjects were reportedly made from TCR beta sequences.

In this sample, this clone turned up once. Its antigen is still unknown. Deletions cut 6 bases from V and 5 bases from J, with 16 bases between. This CDR3 is 14 amino acids long. From germline, CDR1 is MDHEN and CDR2 SYDVKM. The PCR made use of 60 Vbeta and 13 Jbeta primers. This table comes from immunoSEQ multiplex PCR, and its TCRdb copy is limited to in-frame clones, with some not included. Of just over 150,000 clones in the sample, roughly 73% were seen once. The TCR comes from a woman in her twenties or thirties in good health and CMV-seronegative. The rearrangement links TRBV28 to TRBJ1-2, with a tentative D call TRBD1 (6 bases). The source material was PBMCs. The CDR3 region is CASRPTQGIYGYTF. The CDR3 DNA is TGTGCCAGCAGGCCCACCCAGGGGATATATGGCTACACCTTC.